A selection of T cell receptor beta chains follows, all from one sample in a study of CD8 T cells in Susac syndrome. TCRdb processed the immunoSEQ multiplex PCR reads anew with MiXCR; each CDR3 protein has one entry. There are about 250,000 distinct CDR3 sequences in the sample; about 94% occur only once, and 0.065% to 0.08% lies in the top ten. Source material: CD4+ T cells from PBMCs. The receptors shown here come from a human donor with multiple sclerosis. The CDR3 runs from the conserved cysteine through the conserved F or W. The D gene is left open where the match is weak. Expanded clones are given a class, and other clones once, few, many or no size at all.

>13|TRBV29-1|TRBJ2-3|-|-
TGCAGCGTTGACGGAATTAGCACAGATACGCAGTATTTT
CSVDGISTDTQYF
>12|TRBV6-6|TRBJ2-5|-|few
TGTGCCAGCAGTTACGGTCGAGAGACCCAGTACTTC
CASSYGRETQYF
>13|TRBV6-5|TRBJ1-5|TRBD1|-
TGTGCCAGCAGGGACAGGGCGGGGCAGCCCCAGCATTTT
CASRDRAGQPQHF
>16|TRBV28|TRBJ2-5|TRBD2|-
TGTGCCAGCACAAGACTAGCGGGGTACGGCCAAGAGACCCAGTACTTC
CASTRLAGYGQETQYF
>11|TRBV5-4|TRBJ1-5|-|-
TGTGCCACCCTCGACGGTCAGCCCCAGCATTTT
CATLDGQPQHF
>14|TRBV20-1|TRBJ2-1|-|-
TGCAGTGCTAGCCTCCAGGGAGCTAACAATGAGCAGTTCTTC
CSASLQGANNEQFF
>16|TRBV9|TRBJ2-2|-|-
TGTGCCAGCAGCGTAGCGGCTAGCCCGAACACCGGGGAGCTGTTTTTT
CASSVAASPNTGELFF
>15|TRBV28|TRBJ1-2|-|-
TGTGCCAGCAGTCCTGGGGGAGGGACCGACTATGGCTACACCTTC
CASSPGGGTDYGYTF
>10|TRBV6-5|TRBJ2-1|-|-
TGTGCCAGCAGAGCGGTTGAGCAGTTCTTC
CASRAVEQFF
>14|TRBV12-3/TRBV12-4|TRBJ1-5|TRBD1|-
TGTGCCAGCAGCCGACAGGGTCTCAATCAGCCCCAGCATTTT
CASSRQGLNQPQHF
>14|TRBV11-2|TRBJ2-5|-|-
TGTGCCAGCAGCTCCGTAGGGGGATGGGAGACCCAGTACTTC
CASSSVGGWETQYF
>15|TRBV3-1|TRBJ1-4|-|once
TGTGCCAGCAGCCAAGATCTATCCTGGGATGAAAAACTGTTTTTT
CASSQDLSWDEKLFF
>14|TRBV24-1|TRBJ2-1|-|-
TGTGCCACCAGTGATTTGCGGGGGAGCAATGAGCAGTTCTTC
CATSDLRGSNEQFF
>14|TRBV29-1|TRBJ2-1|TRBD2|-
TGCAGCGTTGGGGCCCCTAGCGGGTACAATGAGCAGTTCTTC
CSVGAPSGYNEQFF
>14|TRBV5-6|TRBJ2-7|-|-
TGTGCCAGCAGCTTGCAACGGAGGAACTACGAGCAGTACTTC
CASSLQRRNYEQYF
>12|TRBV5-6|TRBJ1-1|TRBD1|-
TGTGCCAGCAGCGGGAGCAGGGGGGAAGCTTTCTTT
CASSGSRGEAFF
>12|TRBV20-1|TRBJ1-2|-|-
TGCAGTGCCCTCGCAGGGGTCTATGGCTACACCTTC
CSALAGVYGYTF
>13|TRBV7-9|TRBJ2-2|-|-
TGTGCCAGCAGCCCCCACAGGACCGGGGAGCTGTTTTTT
CASSPHRTGELFF
>15|TRBV19|TRBJ1-6|-|-
TGTGCCAGTAGTATTGGGGCAGGGACTTTGTCACCCCTCCACTTT
CASSIGAGTLSPLHF
>12|TRBV18|TRBJ2-5|-|few
TGTGCCAGCTCACCACGTTCCGAGACCCAGTACTTC
CASSPRSETQYF
>13|TRBV28|TRBJ1-1|-|-
TGTGCCAGCAGGCAGAGCCTGAACACTGAAGCTTTCTTT
CASRQSLNTEAFF
>13|TRBV14|TRBJ1-6|-|-
TGTGCCAGCAGCCAAGCGCTTAATTCACCCCTCCACTTT
CASSQALNSPLHF
>14|TRBV5-4|TRBJ1-1|-|-
TGTGCCAGCACCACCCCTCGGGGGGACACTGAAGCTTTCTTT
CASTTPRGDTEAFF
>17|TRBV2|TRBJ2-2|TRBD2|-
TGTGCCAGCAGCGTGACTAGCGGGGGCCTCAACACCGGGGAGCTGTTTTTT
CASSVTSGGLNTGELFF
>15|TRBV5-1|TRBJ2-5|TRBD1|-
TGCGCCAGCAGCTCCCCGGGACAGGAACAAGAGACCCAGTACTTC
CASSSPGQEQETQYF
>15|TRBV3-1|TRBJ1-5|-|-
TGTGCCAGCAGCCAAGTTTTTGGGGGGAGTCAGCCCCAGCATTTT
CASSQVFGGSQPQHF
>15|TRBV11-2|TRBJ2-6|-|-
TGTGCCAGCAATGCCGGGGCGTGGGGGGCCAACGTCCTGACTTTC
CASNAGAWGANVLTF
>14|TRBV25-1|TRBJ1-6|-|-
TGTGCCAGCAGTGTGGGAACGGGGAATTCACCCCTCCACTTT
CASSVGTGNSPLHF
>14|TRBV27|TRBJ1-2|-|-
TGTGCCAGCAGTTTATTGGGGGCGCAATATGGCTACACCTTC
CASSLLGAQYGYTF
>14|TRBV3-1|TRBJ1-3|-|once
TGTGCCAGCAGTCGCGGACTGGCTGGAAACACCATATATTTT
CASSRGLAGNTIYF
>15|TRBV10-3|TRBJ1-6|-|-
TGTGCCATCAGTGAGTTGGGACACCTAAATTCACCCCTCCACTTT
CAISELGHLNSPLHF
>21|TRBV5-1|TRBJ2-6|-|-
TGCGCCAGCAGCTTGGGTACCACGACAGGCTGGGCTCTGTCTGGGGCCAACGTCCTGACTTTC
CASSLGTTTGWALSGANVLTF
>13|TRBV2|TRBJ1-2|-|-
TGTGCCAGCAGTGACAGGATCTTCTATGGCTACACCTTC
CASSDRIFYGYTF
>13|TRBV7-8|TRBJ1-1|-|-
TGTGCCAGCAGCTTAAATAAGAACACTGAAGCTTTCTTT
CASSLNKNTEAFF
>14|TRBV10-3|TRBJ2-2|-|-
TGTGCCATCAGTGAGTCGTCGGGCGGCGGGGAGCTGTTTTTT
CAISESSGGGELFF
>13|TRBV12-3/TRBV12-4|TRBJ1-2|TRBD1|few
TGTGCCAGCAGGCCGACAGGGAACTATGGCTACACCTTC
CASRPTGNYGYTF
>16|TRBV10-3|TRBJ2-4|-|-
TGTGCCATCAGCGCGACGGGTGGGGGAGTCGGAAACATTCAGTACTTC
CAISATGGGVGNIQYF
>14|TRBV28|TRBJ1-5|-|-
TGTGCCAGCGGAAGCCGAGCAGGGTATCAGCCCCAGCATTTT
CASGSRAGYQPQHF
>13|TRBV6-5|TRBJ1-1|-|-
TGTGCCAGCAGTTACCTCAAACACACTGAAGCTTTCTTT
CASSYLKHTEAFF
>16|TRBV5-4|TRBJ2-2|-|-
TGTGCCAGCAGCCTTCCACGGGGGGCCGACACCGGGGAGCTGTTTTTT
CASSLPRGADTGELFF
>13|TRBV4-1|TRBJ1-4|-|-
TGCGCCAGCAGGGACCTTAAAAGGGGGAAACTGTTTTTT
CASRDLKRGKLFF